This TCR beta chain was sequenced in a study of OX40 agonist ivuxolimab in advanced cancers. Profiled with immunoSEQ multiplex PCR; TCRdb holds only in-frame clones, not every one. The sample has tens of thousands of clones, roughly 80% seen once. The cohort excluded patients with autoimmune disease history or systemic immunosuppression. V gave up 4 bases and J gave up 2 bases; unmatched junction bases: 17. Per the germline V gene, CDR1 is SGHVS and CDR2 is FQNEAQ. The CDR3 is 19 amino acids. The origin of this receptor is an adult with an advanced solid tumor such as melanoma, head and neck, liver or kidney cancer. The rearrangement links TRBV7-8 to TRBJ1-2; 9 positions agree with TRBD1. The sample in question was CD4+ or CD8+ T cells sorted from blood, obtained in a trial of the OX40 agonist ivuxolimab. The CDR3 DNA reads as TGTGCCAGCAGCTCATCCCAGTCCCGGGACAGGGCCCTAAACTATGGCTACACCTTC. It translates to CASSSSQSRDRALNYGYTF.